Each of the 27 T cell receptor beta chains below was sequenced from the same sample in a study of Ad26.COV2.S vaccination and SARS-CoV-2 variants. Here immunoSEQ multiplex PCR was the method, and the copy in TCRdb shows in-frame clones only, minus some. The data contain hundreds of thousands of clones, roughly nine tenths of them singletons. Treatment of the sample: approximately 18 received Ad26.COV2.S at low or high dose, single or two shots; several received placebo; per-sample allocation not given. Sampling occurred on day 63 after the first vaccine or placebo injection. The sequences come from peripheral blood, collected in a trial of Ad26.COV2.S vaccine versus placebo. These receptors all stem from a person aged 18-60 years who received the Ad26.COV2.S COVID-19 vaccine or a placebo.

J is TRBJ2-5 and V is TRBV11-2; no clear D gene. In germline, CDR1 is SGHAT, CDR2 FQNNGV. The CDR3 covers 12 residues. The V end was cut by 4 bases, the J end by 0 bases, with 3 bases between. CDR3 DNA: TGTGCCAGCAGCTGGTACCAAGAGACCCAGTACTTC. Translated, it gives CASSWYQETQYF.

The gene calls are TRBV5-6 and TRBJ1-6; D is undetermined. The CDR3 has 14 residues. V lost 4 bases, J lost 6 bases, and 11 bases lay in between. Germline V gene data show CDR1 as SGHDT and CDR2 as YYEEEE. CDR3 sequence reads: CASSPTLANSPLHF. The CDR3 coding sequence is TGTGCCAGCAGCCCTACACTGGCTAATTCACCCCTCCACTTT.

The V and J genes are TRBV7-8 and TRBJ1-4; D uncertain. The V end lost 8 bases, the J end lost 0 bases, and 13 bases lay between the germline ends. Germline V CDR1 and CDR2: SGHVS, FQNEAQ. The CDR3 length is 15 residues. CDR3 bases: TGTGCCAGCTCTCCCGATCGGGCAACTAATGAAAAACTGTTTTTT. It encodes CASSPDRATNEKLFF.

The chain links TRBV19 to TRBJ2-7; 11 bases are a match to TRBD1. Germline assignment: CDR1 LNHDA and CDR2 SQIVND (reference sequence). CDR3 size: 14 residues. J gave up 2 bases and V 5 bases, and 2 bases lay outside the gene matches. The CDR3 region is CASSLGQGAYEQYF. DNA of the CDR3: TGTGCCAGTAGTTTGGGACAGGGGGCCTACGAGCAGTACTTC.

CDR3 protein: CASSYSTANEQFF. The DNA for the CDR3 is TGTGCCAGCAGTTACTCGACGGCTAATGAGCAGTTCTTC. The rearrangement links TRBV6-5 to TRBJ2-1; D remains unclear. CDR3 length equals 13 residues. CDR1 and CDR2 from the germline V gene are MNHEY and SVGAGI. Trimming pared 0 bases from V and 7 bases from J, leaving 7 bases between.

As regards this clone: The germline gene is not matched at one end of the junction; a read error may be the cause. Other nucleotide sequences from this sample produce the same CDR3. This chain joins TRBV10-3 and TRBJ2-7; weak D call: TRBD2 (5 bases). Germline V CDR1 and CDR2: ENHRY, SYGVKD. The CDR3 loop spans 14 amino acids. The CDR3 reads CATAEAVLSYEQYF. The CDR3 DNA follows: TGTGCCACCGCGGAGGCAGTCCTCTCCTATGAGCAGTACTTC.

The chain uses TRBV27 and TRBJ1-2; 7 bases fit TRBD1. Germline CDR1 is MNHEY and CDR2 is SMNVEV (reference sequence). This CDR3 has 17 amino acids. The junction had 10 bases not matched to a gene; V was cut back by 2 bases and J by 1 base. The CDR3 region is CASSLLDRPLHNYGYTF. In DNA, the CDR3 is TGTGCCAGCAGTTTACTGGACAGGCCGTTACATAACTATGGCTACACCTTC.

As for this clone: The sample has other DNA sequences that encode this CDR3 too. The CDR3 DNA follows: TGTGCCAGCTTCGGGGGCACTGAAGCTTTCTTT. This codes for CASFGGTEAFF. V gene TRBV2 combines with J gene TRBJ1-1; perhaps TRBD1 as D (5 bases). V was pared by 8 bases and J by 4 bases, with 8 bases between. Germline CDR1 and CDR2: SNHLY and FYNNEI. The CDR3 has 11 amino acids.

This chain connects TRBV11-2 to TRBJ2-3, with D perhaps TRBD1 (6 bases). The CDR3 consists of 16 residues. CDR1 and CDR2 from the germline V gene are SGHAT and FQNNGV. V lost 1 base and J lost 0, with 11 bases in between. This CDR3 reads CASSLGAGVSTDTQYF. CDR3 DNA sequence: TGTGCCAGCAGCTTAGGGGCAGGGGTTAGCACAGATACGCAGTATTTT.

The gene calls are TRBV15 and TRBJ2-2; 9 nucleotides align to TRBD2. Germline CDR1 and CDR2: LNHNV and YYDKDF (reference sequence). Trimming cost V 0 bases and J 6 bases; bases outside gene matches: 8. This CDR3 spans 17 amino acids. This chain's CDR3 is CATSRDLVAGVAGELFF. CDR3 DNA sequence: TGTGCCACCAGCAGAGATCTGGTAGCGGGAGTCGCCGGGGAGCTGTTTTTT. The full variable domain, completed using reference TRBV15 and TRBJ2-2, is DAMVIQNPRYQVTQFGKPVTLSCSQTLNHNVMYWYQQKSSQAPKLLFHYYDKDFNNEADTPDNFQSRRPNTSFCFLDIRSPGLGDTAMYLCATSRDLVAGVAGELFFGEGSRLTVL.

Of note for this clone: The identical CDR3 is also encoded by other nucleotide sequences in the sample. This sequence joins TRBV6-5 and TRBJ1-1, with D possibly TRBD1 on 5 matching bases. Germline V gives CDR1 MNHEY, CDR2 SVGAGI. With 6 bases removed from V and 2 bases from J, the gap between germline ends came to 13 bases. The CDR3 consists of 14 residues. CDR3 sequence reads: CASSYLGTNTEAFF. The CDR3 DNA reads as TGTGCCAGCAGCTACCTAGGGACCAACACTGAAGCTTTCTTT.

The V and J genes are TRBV5-4 and TRBJ2-7; D perhaps matches TRBD2 (6 bases). The CDR3 covers 15 residues. Trimming cost V 4 bases and J 6 bases, with 20 bases left between them. Germline values: CDR1 SGHNT, CDR2 YYREEE (reference sequence). The CDR3, as DNA: TGTGCCAGCAGCCTGTGGGGGGACCCCGACCCCGAGCAGTACTTC. This sequence encodes CASSLWGDPDPEQYF.

The chain uses TRBV4-2 and TRBJ1-2; D not resolved. The CDR3 extends over 13 amino acids. V was clipped by 4 bases and J by 4 bases, with 10 bases between them. CDR1 and CDR2 from the germline V gene are LGHNA and YNFKEQ. Here the CDR3 DNA reads TGTGCCAGCAGCCCTCAGGAATTCTATGGCTACACCTTC. Its translation is CASSPQEFYGYTF.

The chain employs TRBV7-8 and TRBJ2-2; possibly TRBD1 for D (6 bases). Trimming stripped 5 bases from V and 0 bases from J, with 13 bases between. Germline V gene sequence: CDR1 SGHVS, CDR2 FQNEAQ. The CDR3 sequence is 16 residues long. CDR3 sequence reads: CASSGAGTTNTGELFF. In DNA form, the CDR3 reads TGTGCCAGCAGCGGAGCCGGGACAACGAACACCGGGGAGCTGTTTTTT.

V is TRBV5-1 and J is TRBJ2-2; 7 nucleotides line up with TRBD1. The germline gives CDR1 SGHRS, CDR2 YFSETQ. This CDR3 region has 15 residues. The V gene end was trimmed by 0 bases and the J gene end by 4 bases; junction bases not matched to a gene: 3. CDR3 amino acids: CASSLEGAVTGELFF. The CDR3 nucleotides read TGCGCCAGCAGCTTGGAGGGGGCTGTCACCGGGGAGCTGTTTTTT.

The chain has TRBV5-1 and TRBJ1-1; 9 bases are a match to TRBD1. Trimming took 3 bases from V and 2 from J; bases not matched to a gene: 5. This CDR3 is 15 amino acids long. Germline loops: CDR1 SGHRS, CDR2 YFSETQ. In DNA form, the CDR3 reads TGCGCCAGCAGCTCAGGGACAGGGCCCAACACTGAAGCTTTCTTT. Translated, it gives CASSSGTGPNTEAFF.

This chain connects TRBV6-4 to TRBJ2-1; TRBD2 matches 9 bases. In germline, CDR1 is MRHNA, CDR2 SNTAGT. Trimming cost V 3 bases and J 8 bases; bases outside gene matches: 8. The length of the CDR3 is 15 residues. The CDR3 DNA reads as TGTGCCAGCAGTGATTTTTCTAGCGGGGCAGATGAGCAGTTCTTC. It codes for CASSDFSSGADEQFF.

The chain joins TRBV12-2 to TRBJ1-6. TRBV12-2 is deemed a pseudogene. This CDR3 region has 15 residues. CDR3 sequence: CASRLGGGGESPLHF. CDR3 sequence (DNA): TGTGCAAGTCGCTTAGGGGGGGGAGGCGAGTCACCCCTCCACTTT.

The chain couples TRBV2 to TRBJ2-6; D is possibly TRBD2 (5 bases). CDR3 length: 17 amino acids. Trimming took off 3 bases at V and 0 bases at J, with 12 bases between the two ends. Per germline, CDR1 SNHLY and CDR2 FYNNEI. The CDR3 nucleotides are TGTGCCAGCAGTGACGGGTCGGGGAGCTCTGGGGCCAACGTCCTGACTTTC. Residues: CASSDGSGSSGANVLTF.

This clone was detected only a few times. The rearrangement uses TRBV2 and TRBJ1-4; 7 positions agree with TRBD1. Germline V gives CDR1 SNHLY, CDR2 FYNNEI. Trimming at V came to 5 bases and at J to 1 base, leaving 4 bases not matched to a gene. The length of the CDR3 is 15 residues. The CDR3 loop reads CASSRQGETNEKLFF. CDR3 bases: TGTGCCAGCAGTCGACAGGGAGAAACTAATGAAAAACTGTTTTTT.

Of note for this clone: The same CDR3 is also encoded by other DNA sequences in this sample. The chain is built from TRBV27 and TRBJ2-2; D unresolved. CDR3 length equals 12 residues. V dropped 0 bases and J dropped 4 bases, with 0 bases sitting between them. Germline loops: CDR1 MNHEY, CDR2 SMNVEV (reference sequence). CDR3 sequence reads: CASSLSTGELFF. Written as DNA, the CDR3 is TGTGCCAGCAGTTTATCCACCGGGGAGCTGTTTTTT.

This clone is a singleton in its sample. This sequence joins TRBV19 and TRBJ2-3; D tentatively reads TRBD1 or TRBD2 (5 bases each). Trimming took off 1 base at V and 2 bases at J, with 13 bases between the two ends. The germline V gene has CDR1 LNHDA and CDR2 SQIVND (reference sequence). The CDR3 is 16 amino acids. The CDR3 spells CASSIGRGPYTDTQYF. For the CDR3, the DNA is TGTGCCAGTAGTATAGGAAGGGGACCCTACACAGATACGCAGTATTTT.

This chain joins TRBV11-2 and TRBJ2-3, with no clear D. This CDR3 comprises 13 residues. Per the germline V gene, CDR1 is SGHAT and CDR2 is FQNNGV. V was shortened by 5 bases and J by 2 bases, with 8 bases between the two germline ends. The CDR3 DNA reads as TGTGCCAGCAGCCTTGACCTCACAGATACGCAGTATTTT. As protein: CASSLDLTDTQYF.

The chain joins TRBV18 to TRBJ2-7; unclear D gene. V was trimmed by 3 bases and J by 1 base, leaving 4 bases between them. This CDR3 has 12 amino acids. The germline V gene has CDR1 KGHSH and CDR2 LQKENI. The chain's CDR3 is CASSPRSYEQYF. Written as DNA, the CDR3 is TGTGCCAGCTCACCGAGATCCTACGAGCAGTACTTC.

V is TRBV20-1 and J is TRBJ2-7; D ambiguous. Looked up from germline, CDR1 is DFQATT and CDR2 is SNEGSKA (reference sequence). CDR3 size: 11 residues. V gave up 0 bases and J gave up 6 bases, with 6 bases separating them. For the CDR3, the DNA is TGCAGTGCTAGAGATTTAACCGAGCAGTACTTC. This gives the protein CSARDLTEQYF.

The chain couples TRBV19 to TRBJ1-2, with D possibly being TRBD1 (6 bases). Germline V gives CDR1 LNHDA, CDR2 SQIVND (reference sequence). Trimming left V 0 bases short and J 4 bases short, with 12 bases between. This CDR3 has 15 amino acids. The CDR3 spells CASSIDGGTSYGYTF. The CDR3 DNA is TGTGCCAGTAGTATAGATGGGGGGACAAGCTATGGCTACACCTTC.

This clone was seen once. This chain connects TRBV6-5 to TRBJ2-1; the match to TRBD1 covers 9 bases. The CDR3 extends over 14 amino acids. Trimming removed 6 bases from V and 6 bases from J; junction bases left unmatched: 6. CDR1 and CDR2 (germline): MNHEY, SVGAGI. CDR3 sequence (DNA): TGTGCCAGCAGATCCGGGACAGGGAGCAATGAGCAGTTCTTC. Translating it yields CASRSGTGSNEQFF.